The 8 T cell receptor beta chains reported below all come from one sample, sequenced in a study of T cells after yellow fever vaccination. TCRdb re-called the 5' RACE reads through MiXCR, storing one row per CDR3 protein. The sample yields about 580,000 distinct CDR3 sequences, about a sixth seen once. Here the sequenced sample was PBMCs, taken about 5 days after the first yellow fever vaccination. These receptors were collected from a man aged 18 to 30 who received the YFV17D yellow fever vaccine.

This clonotype was counted a few times. V and J are TRBV12-3 or TRBV12-4 and TRBJ2-7, with a weak D call TRBD1 (6 bases). The CDR3 is 18 residues long. The ends were cut back, 3 bases at V and 4 bases at J, with 25 bases in the middle. The CDR3 sequence: CASSLGALRGWEIYEQYF. CDR3 DNA: TGTGCCAGCAGTTTGGGGGCTTTGAGGGGCTGGGAAATATACGAGCAGTACTTC.

This clonotype was observed at least ten times. The chain recombines TRBV5-1 with TRBJ1-5; 8 nucleotides line up with TRBD1. The CDR3 length is 15 residues. Germline V gene data show CDR1 as SGHRS and CDR2 as YFSETQ. V lost 4 bases, J lost 2 bases, and 5 bases stayed unmatched. CDR3 sequence reads: CASSPGQGGNQPQHF. The CDR3 bases are TGCGCCAGCAGCCCTGGACAGGGCGGCAATCAGCCCCAGCATTTT. Variable domain in full (rest from reference TRBV5-1 and TRBJ1-5): KAGVTQTPRYLIKTRGQQVTLSCSPISGHRSVSWYQQTPGQGLQFLFEYFSETQRNKGNFPGRFSGRQFSNSRSEMNVSTLELGDSALYLCASSPGQGGNQPQHFGDGTRLSIL.

This clonotype has just a few counts. The chain is built from TRBV5-6 and TRBJ2-3; D tentatively fits TRBD1 or TRBD2 (5 bases each). V lost 2 bases and J 4 bases, leaving 14 bases between the germline ends. The CDR3 is 15 amino acids. Germline V gene data show CDR1 as SGHDT and CDR2 as YYEEEE. CDR3 protein: CASSFDAGASDTQYF. The CDR3 DNA follows: TGTGCCAGCAGCTTCGACGCCGGGGCGTCAGATACGCAGTATTTT.

The V gene is TRBV5-6, the J gene TRBJ2-7, with D unresolved. V was cut by 4 bases and J by 2 bases, with 13 bases left in between. Germline CDR1 reads SGHDT; CDR2 reads YYEEEE. The CDR3 loop spans 14 amino acids. Here the CDR3 reads CASSEPGITYEQYV. DNA of the CDR3: TGTGCCAGCAGCGAACCGGGTATTACCTACGAGCAGTACGTC.

This clonotype was seen a handful of times. The rearrangement uses TRBV29-1 and TRBJ1-2, with 9 bases lining up with TRBD1. The junction had 7 bases not matched to a gene; V was cut back by 7 bases and J by 7 bases. The germline V gene encodes CDR1 SQVTM and CDR2 ANQGSEA. This CDR3 region has 12 residues. For the CDR3, the DNA is TGCAGCGGGGGACAGGGCTCCATTGGCTACACCTTC. It is translated as CSGGQGSIGYTF.

This clonotype showed up just a few times. This chain links TRBV6-1 with TRBJ1-1; maybe TRBD1 (5 bases). Germline V CDR1 and CDR2: MNHNS, SASEGT. Trimming took off 5 bases at V and 1 base at J, with 8 bases between the two ends. The length of the CDR3 is 13 residues. The CDR3 nucleotides are TGTGCCAGCAGTACGAGGGGGAACACTGAAGCTTTCTTT. Its translation: CASSTRGNTEAFF.

Ten or more counts support this clonotype. This rearrangement joins TRBV27 to TRBJ1-1, with D hard to call. Per the germline V gene, CDR1 is MNHEY and CDR2 is SMNVEV (reference sequence). The CDR3 totals 14 residues. Deletions cut 7 bases from V and 1 base from J, with 13 bases between. This CDR3 reads CASTLTSANTEAFF. CDR3 nucleotide sequence: TGTGCCAGCACCCTGACGAGTGCGAACACTGAAGCTTTCTTT.

The chain joins TRBV7-9 to TRBJ1-1; D gene uncertain. This CDR3 has 11 residues. The germline gives CDR1 SEHNR, CDR2 FQNEAQ (reference sequence). Deletions cut 7 bases from V and 5 bases from J, with 8 bases between. DNA of the CDR3: TGTGCCAGCATGGCCGGAACTGAAGCTTTCTTT. This sequence encodes CASMAGTEAFF.